The 14 T cell receptor beta chains below all came from one sample that was sequenced in a study of CD8 T cells in Susac syndrome. RNA was extracted with the RNeasy kit, and a quantity of roughly 0.5 to 1 ug was reverse transcribed using random hexamers. One entry per CDR3 protein results from TCRdb running MiXCR on the immunoSEQ multiplex PCR reads. Of some 170,000 distinct CDR3 sequences listed, just under 95% are singletons. Sequencing was carried out using CD4+ T cells from PBMCs. These receptors came from a human donor with Susac syndrome.

The V and J genes are TRBV14 and TRBJ2-7, with D unresolved. This CDR3 is built from 16 residues. The germline CDR1 and CDR2 sequences are SGHDN and FVKESK. V gave up 3 bases and J gave up 0 bases, with 15 bases separating them. This CDR3 is CASSHTVRLSSYEQYF. The CDR3, as DNA: TGTGCCAGCAGCCATACCGTAAGATTAAGCTCCTACGAGCAGTACTTC.

This chain uses TRBV7-9 with TRBJ2-7; no definite D call. The V end was cut by 5 bases, the J end by 4 bases, with 12 bases between. Germline-derived CDR1 and CDR2 are SEHNR and FQNEAQ (reference sequence). The CDR3 spans 13 residues. The CDR3 region has the DNA TGTGCCAGCAGCCGACTTTCGGCTTACGAGCAGTACTTC. Translated: CASSRLSAYEQYF.

In its sample, this clonotype was seen once. V usage is TRBV29-1 and J usage is TRBJ2-5, with 8 bases identical to TRBD2. The CDR3 has 14 residues. V trimming: 4 bases; J trimming: 3 bases; junction bases outside the gene matches: 7. Germline CDR1 is SQVTM and CDR2 is ANQGSEA. The CDR3 here is CSVGGLSGEETQYF. The CDR3, as DNA: TGCAGCGTTGGAGGTCTTAGCGGGGAAGAGACCCAGTACTTC.

The chain couples TRBV20-1 to TRBJ2-4; 9 bases align to TRBD2. Germline trimming cut 0 bases from V and 3 bases from J; bases unmatched to any gene: 9. This CDR3 spans 17 amino acids. Germline loops: CDR1 DFQATT, CDR2 SNEGSKA (reference sequence). The CDR3 bases are TGCAGTGCTAGAGATCCGTCTAGCGGGACTCTCAAAAACATTCAGTACTTC. This sequence encodes CSARDPSSGTLKNIQYF.

V and J are TRBV29-1 and TRBJ2-4; TRBD2 might be the D (6 bases). Per the germline V gene, CDR1 is SQVTM and CDR2 is ANQGSEA. The CDR3 has 12 residues. The V and J ends lost 4 bases and 6 bases respectively, with 10 bases between them. CDR3: CSVVRGRNIQYF. The CDR3 DNA sequence: TGCAGCGTTGTCCGGGGGAGAAACATTCAGTACTTC. Looking up the rest from reference TRBV29-1 and TRBJ2-4 gives the full variable domain: SAVISQKPSRDICQRGTSLTIQCQVDSQVTMMFWYRQQPGQSLTLIATANQGSEATYESGFVIDKFPISRPNLTFSTLTVSNMSPEDSSIYLCSVVRGRNIQYFGAGTRLSVL.

V gene TRBV5-6 combines with J gene TRBJ2-3; D call uncertain. Trimming stripped 4 bases from V and 0 bases from J, with 9 bases between. This CDR3 has 14 amino acids. Germline V gives CDR1 SGHDT, CDR2 YYEEEE. The CDR3 region has the DNA TGTGCCAGCAGCCAGAGGTTCAGCACAGATACGCAGTATTTT. It translates to CASSQRFSTDTQYF.

The V call is TRBV7-2, the J call TRBJ2-1; TRBD1 or TRBD2 may be the D gene (5 bases each). Trimming took off 5 bases at V and 0 bases at J, with 14 bases between the two ends. The CDR3 has 16 residues. Germline CDR1 reads SGHTA; CDR2 reads FQGNSA. The CDR3 nucleotides read TGTGCCAGCAGCACGGGGCCTGTGAGCTCCTACAATGAGCAGTTCTTC. As protein: CASSTGPVSSYNEQFF.

The chain has TRBV28 and TRBJ2-7; D not certain. V was clipped by 3 bases and J by 5 bases, with 20 bases between them. From germline, CDR1 is MDHEN and CDR2 SYDVKM. The CDR3 covers 16 residues. CDR3 in DNA: TGTGCCAGCAGTTTTTATACGGGCCTCAAGGGTCACGAGCAGTACTTC. Translating gives CASSFYTGLKGHEQYF.

The rearrangement links TRBV7-9 to TRBJ1-1; D is unclear. Germline V gene data show CDR1 as SEHNR and CDR2 as FQNEAQ (reference sequence). The CDR3 covers 15 residues. With 5 bases removed from V and 1 base from J, the gap between germline ends came to 14 bases. CDR3 region: CASSRASLGNTEAFF. Written as DNA, the CDR3 is TGTGCCAGCAGCCGCGCCAGCCTGGGGAACACTGAAGCTTTCTTT.

The chain has TRBV19 and TRBJ1-1; D perhaps matches TRBD1 (5 bases). CDR1 and CDR2 (germline): LNHDA, SQIVND (reference sequence). This CDR3 has 13 amino acids. V was clipped by 5 bases and J by 3 bases, with 10 bases between them. CDR3 sequence (DNA): TGTGCCAGTAGTTGGCGGGGCGACACTGAAGCTTTCTTT. This codes for CASSWRGDTEAFF.

The rearrangement uses TRBV6-5 and TRBJ2-1; 8 bases agree with TRBD1. This CDR3 is built from 12 residues. The V gene's germline CDR1 is MNHEY and CDR2 SVGAGI. With V trimmed by 6 bases and J by 12 bases, 7 bases remained unmatched. The CDR3 region is CASSRGQGGQFF. CDR3 nucleotides: TGTGCCAGCAGCCGTGGACAGGGCGGGCAGTTCTTC.

The gene calls are TRBV11-2 and TRBJ2-3; D may be TRBD1 or TRBD2 (5 bases each). This CDR3 spans 16 amino acids. Trimming shortened V by 2 bases and J by 2 bases, and 14 bases separated the two germline ends. The V gene's germline CDR1 is SGHAT and CDR2 FQNNGV. The chain's CDR3 is CASSLRGAGPTDTQYF. The CDR3, as DNA: TGTGCCAGCAGCTTAAGGGGAGCAGGTCCCACAGATACGCAGTATTTT.

The chain has TRBV18 and TRBJ2-2; no clear D. Germline V lookup: CDR1 KGHSH, CDR2 LQKENI. V lost 2 bases to trimming and J lost 3 bases, with 7 bases between them. The CDR3 consists of 14 residues. The CDR3 bases are TGTGCCAGCTCACCAGTGAGAGACACCGGGGAGCTGTTTTTT. Protein: CASSPVRDTGELFF.

The chain recombines TRBV9 with TRBJ2-2; D might be TRBD1 or TRBD2, each matching 5 bases. V was pared by 3 bases and J by 6 bases, with 12 bases between. The germline V gene encodes CDR1 SGDLS and CDR2 YYNGEE. The CDR3 extends over 14 amino acids. The CDR3 loop is CASSAHRDPGELFF. CDR3 DNA: TGTGCCAGCAGCGCACACCGGGACCCCGGGGAGCTGTTTTTT. Variable domain in full (rest from reference TRBV9 and TRBJ2-2): DSGVTQTPKHLITATGQRVTLRCSPRSGDLSVYWYQQSLDQGLQFLIQYYNGEERAKGNILERFSAQQFPDLHSELNLSSLELGDSALYFCASSAHRDPGELFFGEGSRLTVL.